One sample yielded the 24 T cell receptor beta chains listed below, sequenced in a study of T cells in Graves' hyperthyroidism and ophthalmopathy. TCR beta CDR3 regions were amplified from RNA. A first-round RT-PCR of the TCR CDR3 used the HTBI primer set. TCRdb used MiXCR to reprocess the multiplex PCR reads, holding one entry per CDR3 protein. The table records 350,000 to 400,000 distinct CDR3 sequences, 15% of them present only once. Sample: blood. These receptors were obtained from a woman in her thirties with Graves' hyperthyroidism.

This clonotype showed up just a few times. This chain joins TRBV5-1 and TRBJ2-7; 8 bases are a match to TRBD2. Trimming cost V 1 base and J 5 bases; bases outside gene matches: 8. The germline gives CDR1 SGHRS, CDR2 YFSETQ. CDR3 size: 15 residues. The CDR3 is CASSLKISGTHEQYF. CDR3 DNA sequence: TGCGCCAGCAGCTTGAAGATTAGCGGGACCCACGAGCAGTACTTC. Based on the CDR3 plus reference TRBV5-1 and TRBJ2-7, the full variable domain is KAGVTQTPRYLIKTRGQQVTLSCSPISGHRSVSWYQQTPGQGLQFLFEYFSETQRNKGNFPGRFSGRQFSNSRSEMNVSTLELGDSALYLCASSLKISGTHEQYFGPGTRLTVT.

The sample holds many counts of this clonotype. The V gene is TRBV24-1, the J gene TRBJ2-2, with D possibly matching TRBD2 (5 bases). CDR3 length: 14 amino acids. V lost 3 bases and J 5 bases, leaving 9 bases between the germline ends. The germline CDR1 and CDR2 sequences are KGHDR and SFDVKD. This CDR3 is CATSDILATGELFF. The CDR3 coding sequence is TGTGCCACCAGTGATATCCTAGCTACCGGGGAGCTGTTTTTT.

V is TRBV6-9 and J is TRBJ2-1; the match to TRBD1 covers 9 bases. CDR1 MNHGY and CDR2 SVAAGI come from the germline V gene. The CDR3 length is 15 residues. V dropped 4 bases and J dropped 7; count of bases not matched to a gene: 8. The CDR3 nucleotides are TGTGCCAGCAGTTTCCGGGACAGGGATCCGAATGAGCAGTTCTTC. Its protein is CASSFRDRDPNEQFF.

This clonotype has just a few counts. The chain joins TRBV28 to TRBJ2-6; D is unresolved. Looked up from germline, CDR1 is MDHEN and CDR2 is SYDVKM. The V end was cut by 4 bases, the J end by 2 bases, with 3 bases between. The CDR3 totals 13 residues. This CDR3 is CASSSAGANVLTF. Here the CDR3 DNA reads TGTGCCAGCAGTTCCGCTGGGGCCAACGTCCTGACTTTC.

The V call is TRBV24-1, the J call TRBJ2-2; the D gene is possibly TRBD1 (6 bases). Germline V lookup: CDR1 KGHDR, CDR2 SFDVKD. CDR3 length equals 19 residues. V lost 0 bases and J 4 bases, leaving 20 bases between the germline ends. The CDR3 nucleotides read TGTGCCACCAGTGATTTGCAGGAGTGGCAGGGGCTATTCACCGGGGAGCTGTTTTTT. This sequence encodes CATSDLQEWQGLFTGELFF.

Ten or more counts support this clonotype. The V call is TRBV28, the J call TRBJ1-3; no firm D call. The V and J ends lost 2 bases and 4 bases respectively, with 6 bases between them. Germline assignment: CDR1 MDHEN and CDR2 SYDVKM. The CDR3 spans 13 residues. The chain's CDR3 is CASSLNIGNTIYF. The CDR3 DNA sequence: TGTGCCAGCAGTTTAAATATCGGAAACACCATATATTTT.

This clonotype was counted a few times. V gene TRBV7-9 combines with J gene TRBJ1-4; 8 nucleotides line up with TRBD1. Per the germline V gene, CDR1 is SEHNR and CDR2 is FQNEAQ (reference sequence). Germline trimming cut 5 bases from V and 4 bases from J; bases unmatched to any gene: 6. This CDR3 region has 15 residues. CDR3 bases: TGTGCCAGCAGCCCTACGGACAGGGTTAATGAAAAACTGTTTTTT. Its protein product is CASSPTDRVNEKLFF.

This clonotype was observed a handful of times. The chain has TRBV12-3 or TRBV12-4 and TRBJ1-1, with a weak D call TRBD1 (6 bases). The length of the CDR3 is 12 residues. The germline V and J ends were trimmed by 7 bases and 8 bases, with 14 bases remaining between them. DNA of the CDR3: TGTGCCAGCACCACGGGAGGGGGGGAAGCTTTCTTT. As protein: CASTTGGGEAFF.

This clonotype was counted ten times or more. The chain recombines TRBV2 with TRBJ2-7; no clear D. The CDR3 has 14 residues. Germline assignment: CDR1 SNHLY and CDR2 FYNNEI. V lost 2 bases to trimming and J lost 5 bases, with 13 bases between them. The CDR3 nucleotides are TGTGCCAGCAGTGAATTAAAGGTCACCCACGAGCAGTACTTC. Its translation: CASSELKVTHEQYF.

V is TRBV29-1 and J is TRBJ1-2; 9 bases map to TRBD1. CDR3 length: 14 amino acids. Per the germline V gene, CDR1 is SQVTM and CDR2 is ANQGSEA. The ends lost 2 bases at V and 5 bases at J; junction bases unmatched: 6. CDR3 region: CSVEKPGTGYGYTF. The DNA of the CDR3 is TGCAGCGTTGAAAAACCCGGGACAGGGTATGGCTACACCTTC.

This clonotype has a count of ten or more. V usage is TRBV20-1 and J usage is TRBJ2-7; D ambiguous. The CDR3 totals 11 residues. Germline loops: CDR1 DFQATT, CDR2 SNEGSKA (reference sequence). Trimming pared 2 bases from V and 2 bases from J, leaving 4 bases between. The CDR3: CSARIPYEQYF. The CDR3, as DNA: TGCAGTGCTAGAATTCCCTACGAGCAGTACTTC.

The rearrangement joins TRBV10-3 to TRBJ2-1; TRBD2 might be the D (7 bases). Germline lookup yields CDR1 ENHRY and CDR2 SYGVKD. This CDR3 is built from 14 residues. The V and J ends lost 2 bases and 8 bases respectively, with 13 bases between them. The CDR3 here is CAISESGTIDEQFF. The CDR3 region has the DNA TGTGCCATCAGTGAGAGCGGGACAATCGATGAGCAGTTCTTC.

A remark on this clonotype: This may come from a read error, since a much larger clone is one base off. The CDR3 spells CASSQDSQEAQYF. The CDR3 DNA is TGTGCCAGCAGTCAAGACAGCCAAGAGGCCCAGTACTTC. The chain links TRBV2 to TRBJ2-5, with D perhaps matching TRBD1 (5 bases). The length of the CDR3 is 13 residues. In germline, CDR1 is SNHLY, CDR2 FYNNEI.

DNA for the CDR3: TGTGCCACCAGCAGAGCTGCAACTAATGAAAAACTGTTTTTT. Its translation: CATSRAATNEKLFF. This chain joins TRBV15 and TRBJ1-4; D gene ambiguous. V was pared by 1 base and J by 0 bases, with 3 bases between. CDR1 is LNHNV and CDR2 is YYDKDF in the germline V gene (reference sequence). CDR3 length: 14 amino acids.

This chain links TRBV24-1 with TRBJ2-1; tentatively, D is TRBD1 or TRBD2 (5 bases each). The germline V gene has CDR1 KGHDR and CDR2 SFDVKD. V was shortened by 0 bases and J by 2 bases, with 7 bases between the two germline ends. The CDR3 length is 15 residues. The DNA of the CDR3 is TGTGCCACCAGTGATTTGGGGGGAGCCTACAATGAGCAGTTCTTC. This sequence encodes CATSDLGGAYNEQFF.

The chain couples TRBV20-1 to TRBJ2-7; a possible D gene is TRBD2 (6 bases). The germline gives CDR1 DFQATT, CDR2 SNEGSKA (reference sequence). This CDR3 is 14 amino acids long. V lost 6 bases, J lost 5 bases, and 20 bases lay in between. CDR3 region: CSAPGGSFSNEQYF. The CDR3 DNA is TGCAGTGCGCCCGGGGGAAGCTTCAGTAACGAGCAGTACTTC.

The V gene is TRBV28, the J gene TRBJ2-2; TRBD2 matches at 14 bases. The V and J ends lost 3 bases and 6 bases, in that order; junction bases with no gene match: 12. The CDR3 covers 19 residues. Germline CDR1 reads MDHEN; CDR2 reads SYDVKM. The DNA for the CDR3 is TGTGCCAGCAGTTTCCCTCCGGGGACTAGCGGGAGCCTTTCCGGGGAGCTGTTTTTT. It specifies CASSFPPGTSGSLSGELFF.

J is TRBJ2-5 and V is TRBV7-9, with 7 bases that match TRBD1. Germline V gene lookup returns CDR1 SEHNR and CDR2 FQNEAQ (reference sequence). With V trimmed by 3 bases and J by 5 bases, 6 bases remained unmatched. The CDR3 extends over 14 amino acids. The CDR3 loop reads CASSFPGGTETQYF. The DNA for the CDR3 is TGTGCCAGCAGCTTCCCAGGGGGTACGGAGACCCAGTACTTC. Full variable domain (remainder filled in from reference TRBV7-9 and TRBJ2-5): DTGVSQNPRHKITKRGQNVTFRCDPISEHNRLYWYRQTLGQGPEFLTYFQNEAQLEKSRLLSDRFSAERPKGSFSTLEIQRTEQGDSAMYLCASSFPGGTETQYFGPGTRLLVL.

This clonotype was seen at least ten times. The chain links TRBV7-2 to TRBJ2-3; D ambiguous. V was pared by 1 base and J by 6 bases, with 14 bases between. The CDR3 runs 15 residues. Per the germline V gene, CDR1 is SGHTA and CDR2 is FQGNSA. CDR3 sequence: CASSLVRASLDTQYF. DNA for the CDR3: TGTGCCAGCAGCTTAGTGAGAGCGTCCTTGGATACGCAGTATTTT.

This clonotype has more than one count but fewer than ten. V usage is TRBV12-3 or TRBV12-4 and J usage is TRBJ2-1; D possibly corresponds to TRBD2 (5 bases). V lost 5 bases to trimming and J lost 6 bases, with 14 bases between them. CDR3 length: 14 residues. CDR3: CASSRSGSTNEQFF. The CDR3 region has the DNA TGTGCCAGCAGTCGATCTGGGAGTACCAATGAGCAGTTCTTC.

This clonotype was picked up a small number of times. This chain joins TRBV14 and TRBJ2-1; 7 nucleotides align to TRBD2. The length of the CDR3 is 15 residues. J lost 0 bases, V lost 4 bases, and 3 bases had no gene match. Per germline, CDR1 SGHDN and CDR2 FVKESK. CDR3: CASSLLATSYNEQFF. CDR3 in DNA: TGTGCCAGCAGCCTACTAGCGACCTCCTACAATGAGCAGTTCTTC.

There are many counts of this clonotype. The chain is built from TRBV7-2 and TRBJ2-7, with TRBD2 matching over 8 bases. V shed 8 bases, J shed 0 bases, and the junction held 9 bases outside the gene matches. Germline lookup yields CDR1 SGHTA and CDR2 FQGNSA. This CDR3 is 15 amino acids long. CDR3 sequence reads: CASGNGRASSYEQYF. The CDR3 DNA reads as TGTGCCAGCGGCAACGGGAGGGCGAGCTCCTACGAGCAGTACTTC.

In this sample, this clonotype turned up many times. The J gene is TRBJ2-1, the V gene TRBV6-5; D is undetermined. V was clipped by 2 bases and J by 7 bases, with 6 bases between them. CDR3 length: 12 amino acids. CDR1 is MNHEY, CDR2 SVGAGI, per germline. CDR3 in amino acids: CASSYDRNEQFF. Here the CDR3 DNA reads TGTGCCAGCAGTTACGATAGAAATGAGCAGTTCTTC.

J is TRBJ1-1 and V is TRBV12-5, with a weak D call TRBD1 (5 bases). The V and J ends lost 5 bases and 8 bases respectively, with 15 bases between them. Per germline, CDR1 LGHNT and CDR2 FRNRAP. This CDR3 has 13 amino acids. The CDR3 here is CASGISGGVEAFF. CDR3 sequence (DNA): TGTGCTAGTGGTATCTCGGGGGGGGTAGAAGCTTTCTTT.